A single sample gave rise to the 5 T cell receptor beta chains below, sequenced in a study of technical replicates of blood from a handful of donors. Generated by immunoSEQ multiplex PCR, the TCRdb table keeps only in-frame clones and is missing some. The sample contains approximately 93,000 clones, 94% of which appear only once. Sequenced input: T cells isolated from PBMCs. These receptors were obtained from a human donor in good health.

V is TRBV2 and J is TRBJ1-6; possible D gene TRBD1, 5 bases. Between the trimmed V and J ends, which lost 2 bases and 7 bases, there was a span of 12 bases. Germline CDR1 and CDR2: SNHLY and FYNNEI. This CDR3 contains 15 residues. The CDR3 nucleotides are TGTGCCAGCAGTGAATACAGGCCTTTCAATTCACCCCTCCACTTT. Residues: CASSEYRPFNSPLHF.

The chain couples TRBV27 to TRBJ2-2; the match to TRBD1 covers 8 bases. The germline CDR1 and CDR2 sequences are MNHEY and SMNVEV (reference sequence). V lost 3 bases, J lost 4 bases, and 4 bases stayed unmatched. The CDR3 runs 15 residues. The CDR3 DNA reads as TGTGCCAGCAGTTTCCAGGGGGCCGGCACCGGGGAGCTGTTTTTT. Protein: CASSFQGAGTGELFF.

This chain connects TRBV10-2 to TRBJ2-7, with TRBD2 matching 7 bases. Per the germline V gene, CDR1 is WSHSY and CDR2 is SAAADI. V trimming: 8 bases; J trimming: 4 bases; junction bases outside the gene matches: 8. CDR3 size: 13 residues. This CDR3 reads CASEGGSSYEQYF. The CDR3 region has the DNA TGCGCCAGCGAAGGCGGGAGTAGTTACGAGCAGTACTTC.

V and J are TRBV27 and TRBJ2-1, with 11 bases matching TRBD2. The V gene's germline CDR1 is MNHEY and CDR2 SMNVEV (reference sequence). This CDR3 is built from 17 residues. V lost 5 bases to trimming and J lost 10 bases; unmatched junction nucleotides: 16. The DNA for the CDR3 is TGTGCCAGCAGTCTGGAATATAGCGGGGGGGCGTTGATAGAGCAGTTCTTC. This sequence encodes CASSLEYSGGALIEQFF.

The CDR3 bases are TGTGCCAGCAGCTGGGGGGGAACGCAAGAGACCCAGTACTTC. Amino acids: CASSWGGTQETQYF. The chain employs TRBV5-4 and TRBJ2-5; TRBD2 agrees at 7 bases. CDR1 and CDR2 (germline): SGHNT, YYREEE (reference sequence). This CDR3 contains 14 residues. V trimming: 3 bases; J trimming: 2 bases; junction bases outside the gene matches: 4.